The subject of this entry is one T cell receptor beta chain. Its specificity is not known. V shed 3 bases and J shed 1 base, with 10 bases lying between them. CDR3 length equals 14 residues. CDR1 LNHDA and CDR2 SQIVND come from the germline V gene (reference sequence). 5'RACE with constant-segment primers yielded barcoded, UMI-tagged TCR alpha and TCR beta cDNA libraries. TCRdb recomputed calls from the 5' RACE reads with MiXCR, one row per CDR3 protein. The repertoire holds 350,000 to 550,000 distinct CDR3 sequences, approximately 19% seen once, with 20% to 25% in the top ten. The data belong to a study of T-cell memory formation after mild COVID-19. Study-level background: TCR clusters were largely donor specific. Overall study results and limits: Researchers found some responding clones in pre-infection memory, a sign that cross-reactive memory joined.

Sequences were obtained from PBMCs or a T cell subset sorted from them (not recorded which). The clonotype was recovered from a young man who had mild COVID-19 (a few samples of this study predate the infection). Cell type and time point are not known. The V and J genes are TRBV19 and TRBJ2-7, with D uncertain. The CDR3: CASSILYGSYEQYF. The CDR3 DNA sequence: TGTGCCAGTAGTATTTTGTACGGATCCTACGAGCAGTACTTC.